The entry below describes one T cell receptor (beta chain). Its antigen is unidentified. An end of the junction differs from the germline gene, which may be a read error. With roughly 500 ng total RNA as template and a constant-region primer, TCR beta cDNA was made. Construction of TCR beta libraries relied on three successive nested multiplex PCR rounds employing slightly modified ARM-PCR. With TRBV1-TRBV30 forward primers and a C-beta reverse primer, the first two PCR rounds were run for about 10 cycles each. Each CDR3 protein is one row after TCRdb ran MiXCR on the multiplex PCR reads. The sample consists of 320,000 or so distinct CDR3 sequences, 65% of them appearing once. The blood RNA (from unsorted whole blood) was obtained, and germline DNA was also extracted. Patients were treatment-naive with chronic HBV infection. An approximately 4-milliliter peripheral blood sample was collected before surgery.

This entry is derived from a study of tumor-infiltrating lymphocytes in primary liver carcinoma. Whole-study context: The study included patients who were men and women aged 30 to 69 years.

Overall study findings and caveats: Tumors had a significantly higher top-250-clone fraction than blood (p = 0.039).

CDR1 and CDR2 from the germline V gene are SGHAT and FQDESV (reference sequence). The CDR3 runs to 13 residues. The sample comprised peripheral blood. The TCR was taken from a man in his forties with primary liver carcinoma and hepatitis B virus infection. This sequence joins TRBV11-1 and TRBJ1-1; no definite D call. The CDR3 sequence is CSSSFDQDAEAFF. Here the CDR3 DNA reads TGTTCCAGCAGCTTTGACCAGGACGCTGAAGCTTTCTTT.